The entry below describes one TCR beta chain. Its antigen is unknown. CDR3 length: 15 residues. Trimming removed 6 bases from V and 0 bases from J; junction bases left unmatched: 6. Germline-derived CDR1 and CDR2 are ENHRY and SYGVKD. This sample was taken from a study of cytomegalovirus exposure and HLA in healthy donors. Study context: T cells numbering about 179 million yielded 117 million unique TCR beta sequences in an earlier analysis. There were approximately 85 million unique TCRs (from HLA-typed donors) in an early data release. The Caucasian-associated ancestry cluster held more than 80% of 398 genotyped donors.

Both 60 Vbeta primers and 13 Jbeta primers went into the PCR. TCRdb's copy holds only in-frame clones and misses some; the assay was immunoSEQ multiplex PCR. This table has hundreds of thousands of clones, approximately 90% appearing once. Findings and limits, study-wide: The Asian-associated ancestry cluster reportedly had fewer N-insertions than the approximately 670-donor mean in a later analysis.

Sequenced input: PBMCs. The rearrangement uses TRBV10-3 and TRBJ2-3; TRBD1 agrees at 7 bases. This sequence was found in a woman aged 18-29 years in good health and CMV-seronegative. The CDR3 reads CAISVGQTSTDTQYF. DNA for the CDR3: TGTGCCATCAGCGTGGGACAGACTAGCACAGATACGCAGTATTTT.